Sequencing of this T cell receptor (beta chain) was carried out in a study of blood T cells in healthy people across ages. Trimming shortened V by 0 bases and J by 7 bases, and 11 bases separated the two germline ends. The germline gives CDR1 SGHRS, CDR2 YFSETQ. This CDR3 is built from 14 residues. This clonotype was found many times. The second PCR ran about 6 to 12 cycles with a sample-barcoded 5' primer and J-beta primers. Each CDR3 protein gets one entry after TCRdb re-called the 5' RACE reads with MiXCR. The data contain more than 800,000 distinct CDR3 sequences, about 28% of them seen just once; the ten biggest clones take up 17%.

The receptor comes from a woman over 75 in good health. This chain joins TRBV5-1 and TRBJ2-1; D may be TRBD1 (6 bases). The sample was blood. In DNA form, the CDR3 reads TGCGCCAGCAGCTTGGGACAGGCGTTTAATGAGCAGTTCTTC. Protein sequence: CASSLGQAFNEQFF.